What follows describes a single T cell receptor (beta chain). This specimen belongs to a study of PD-L1 blockade in urothelial cancer. On the study more broadly: When blood samples were assessed, the median T cell count was some 130,000.

Assay: immunoSEQ multiplex PCR; the TCRdb copy retains only in-frame clones and omits some. Of under 45,000 clones in the sample, approximately 80% were seen once. The junction had 12 bases not matched to a gene; V was cut back by 4 bases and J by 4 bases. Germline assignment: CDR1 MDHEN and CDR2 SYDVKM. This CDR3 has 16 amino acids. V usage is TRBV28 and J usage is TRBJ2-5, with 7 bases identical to TRBD1. This material consisted of PBMCs, taken around atezolizumab (anti-PD-L1) treatment. This clonotype was sampled from a man aged 55 to 70 with urothelial cancer. The CDR3 region is CASSSGQANFGETQYF. The DNA for the CDR3 is TGTGCCAGCAGTTCCGGACAGGCAAACTTTGGAGAGACCCAGTACTTC.